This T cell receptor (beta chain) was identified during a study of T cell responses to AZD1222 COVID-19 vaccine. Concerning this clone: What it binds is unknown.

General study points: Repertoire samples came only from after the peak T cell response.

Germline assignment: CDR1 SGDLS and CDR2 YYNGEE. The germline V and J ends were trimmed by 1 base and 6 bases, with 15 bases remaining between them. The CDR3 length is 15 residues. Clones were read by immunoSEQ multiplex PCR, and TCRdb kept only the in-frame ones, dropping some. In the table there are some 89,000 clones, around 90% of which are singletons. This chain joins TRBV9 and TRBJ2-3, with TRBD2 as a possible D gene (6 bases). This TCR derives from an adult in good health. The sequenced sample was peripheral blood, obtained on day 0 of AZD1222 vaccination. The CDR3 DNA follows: TGTGCCAGCAGCGTATTCGGCGGGGACGGCGATACGCAGTATTTT. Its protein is CASSVFGGDGDTQYF.